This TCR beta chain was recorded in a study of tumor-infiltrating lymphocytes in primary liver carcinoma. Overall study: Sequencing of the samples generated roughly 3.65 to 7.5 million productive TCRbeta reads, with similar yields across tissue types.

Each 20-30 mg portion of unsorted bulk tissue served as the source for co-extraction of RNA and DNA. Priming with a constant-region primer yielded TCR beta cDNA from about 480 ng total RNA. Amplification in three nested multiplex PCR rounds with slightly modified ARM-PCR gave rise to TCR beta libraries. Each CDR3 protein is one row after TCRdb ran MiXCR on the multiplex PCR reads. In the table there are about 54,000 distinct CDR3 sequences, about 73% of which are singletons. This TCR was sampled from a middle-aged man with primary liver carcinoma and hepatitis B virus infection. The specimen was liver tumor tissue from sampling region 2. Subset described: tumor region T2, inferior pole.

The CDR3 protein is CAISRRILVREGTDTQYF. The CDR3 DNA reads as TGTGCCATCTCAAGAAGGATTCTAGTGAGAGAGGGGACAGATACGCAGTATTTT. The J gene is TRBJ2-3, the V gene TRBV10-3; D could derive from TRBD1 or TRBD2 (5 bases each). Germline V CDR1 and CDR2: ENHRY, SYGVKD. The CDR3 is made up of 18 amino acids. The V end lost 8 bases, the J end lost 3 bases, and 27 bases lay between the germline ends.